This T cell receptor (beta chain) was observed in a study of blood T cell repertoires in COVID-19. The overall study: The United States, Italy and Spain provided the acute and convalescent COVID-19 samples. The analysed material was cDNA or gDNA that came from T cells, B-cell-depleted T cells, or PBMCs.

A few counts support this clone. J gave up 4 bases and V 6 bases, and 6 bases lay outside the gene matches. CDR1 is LGHNT and CDR2 is FRNRAP in the germline V gene. This CDR3 has 14 amino acids. Seattle enrolled patients during active infection and tracked them longitudinally. Original handling: The assay estimated nucleated cells by amplifying reference gene primers. Profiling relied on immunoSEQ multiplex PCR, and the TCRdb table lists in-frame clones only, not all of them. V, J and clone size were drawn from that table, and D and trimming were deduced from the DNA. The profile shows about 200,000 clones, approximately 90% of them singletons.

The J gene is TRBJ2-1, the V gene TRBV12-5; 7 bases match TRBD1. The sample comprised peripheral blood. This clonotype was obtained from a woman aged 45-60 years with COVID-19, enrolled during active disease. The CDR3 region has the DNA TGTGCTAGTGGCCCCGGGACAGCATACAATGAGCAGTTCTTC. Amino acids: CASGPGTAYNEQFF.